These T cell receptor beta chains were read from a single sample in a study of cytomegalovirus exposure and HLA in healthy donors. TCRdb's table, derived via immunoSEQ multiplex PCR, lists solely in-frame clones and lacks some. The data hold about 130,000 clones, with 89% observed a single time. Specimen: PBMCs. The receptors originated from a man aged 25 to 40 in good health and CMV-seronegative. The CDR3 runs from the conserved cysteine through the conserved F or W. A D gene is named only where the DNA matches it firmly. Some rows have no size entry. The others give once, few or many, or a class for an expanded clone.

abundance	v_gene	d_gene	j_gene	CDR3aa	CDR3nt
NA	TRBV6-5	TRBD1	TRBJ1-5	CASSSGTGGRQPQHF	TGTGCCAGCAGCTCCGGGACAGGGGGCAGGCAGCCCCAGCATTTT
NA	TRBV5-5	TRBD1	TRBJ2-7	CASSWRGQGFDEQYF	TGTGCCAGCAGCTGGCGGGGACAGGGGTTTGACGAGCAGTACTTC
NA	TRBV7-9	NA	TRBJ2-5	CASSPLSRGETQYF	TGTGCCAGCAGTCCCCTCAGTAGGGGGGAGACCCAGTACTTC
NA	TRBV29-1	TRBD1	TRBJ2-7	CSVRQGATDEQYF	TGCAGCGTGAGACAGGGGGCGACGGACGAGCAGTACTTC
NA	TRBV28	TRBD1	TRBJ2-1	CASSSPDRVAYNEQFF	TGTGCCAGCAGTTCCCCTGACAGGGTAGCCTACAATGAGCAGTTCTTC
NA	TRBV4-2	TRBD1	TRBJ1-2	CASSQGPTDRGYGYTF	TGTGCCAGCAGCCAAGGCCCTACGGACAGGGGGTATGGCTACACCTTC
NA	TRBV5-1	TRBD2	TRBJ2-1	CASSLALAGGNEQFF	TGCGCCAGCAGCTTGGCCCTTGCGGGGGGGAATGAGCAGTTCTTC
NA	TRBV7-9	NA	TRBJ1-1	CASSPRNTEAFF	TGTGCCAGCAGCCCCCGGAACACTGAAGCTTTCTTT
NA	TRBV6-5	NA	TRBJ2-2	CASSYSAYTGELFF	TGTGCCAGCAGTTACTCTGCGTACACCGGGGAGCTGTTTTTT
NA	TRBV7-3	NA	TRBJ1-5	CASSTTGNQPQHF	TGTGCCAGCAGCACCACAGGGAATCAGCCCCAGCATTTT
NA	TRBV10-3	NA	TRBJ1-1	CATLGGTGQFF	TGTGCCACCCTTGGGGGTACAGGGCAGTTCTTT
NA	TRBV19	TRBD1	TRBJ2-7	CASSRGQGAYEQYF	TGTGCCAGTAGTAGGGGACAGGGGGCCTACGAGCAGTACTTC
once	TRBV6-1	NA	TRBJ1-3	CASILSSGNTIYF	TGTGCCAGCATTCTAAGCTCTGGAAACACCATATATTTT
NA	TRBV5-1	TRBD2	TRBJ2-3	CASSGGGTPPDTQYF	TGCGCCAGCAGCGGCGGGGGGACCCCCCCAGATACGCAGTATTTT
NA	TRBV6-6	TRBD1	TRBJ2-7	CAIGQGYEQYF	TGTGCCATAGGACAGGGTTACGAGCAGTACTTC
NA	TRBV7-9	TRBD2	TRBJ2-1	CASSTRLAGGPGEQFF	TGTGCCAGCAGCACCCGACTAGCGGGGGGACCGGGTGAGCAGTTCTTC
NA	TRBV27	TRBD1	TRBJ1-4	CASSVRGLSSEKLFF	TGTGCCAGCAGTGTAAGGGGGCTGTCGAGTGAAAAACTGTTTTTT
NA	TRBV7-9	NA	TRBJ1-3	CASSLQGVGNTIYF	TGTGCCAGCAGCCTACAGGGAGTTGGAAACACCATATATTTT
NA	TRBV19	TRBD1	TRBJ1-5	CASSIGQGAQQPQHF	TGTGCCAGTAGTATAGGCCAGGGGGCTCAGCAGCCCCAGCATTTT
once	TRBV7-9	TRBD1	TRBJ1-1	CASSFYRGRITEAFF	TGTGCCAGCAGCTTCTACAGGGGGCGAATAACTGAAGCTTTCTTT
few	TRBV19	TRBD1	TRBJ1-5	CASRTGTGQPQHF	TGTGCCAGTAGGACAGGGACGGGCCAGCCCCAGCATTTT
NA	TRBV19	TRBD2	TRBJ2-7	CASSSAGDWEQYF	TGTGCCAGTAGTAGCGCGGGGGATTGGGAGCAGTACTTC
NA	TRBV7-3	NA	TRBJ2-2	CASSSTIANTGELFF	TGTGCCAGCAGCTCGACAATCGCGAACACCGGGGAGCTGTTTTTT
NA	TRBV28	NA	TRBJ1-6	CASSTRRSSYNSPLHF	TGTGCCAGCAGCACACGGAGGAGCTCCTATAATTCACCCCTCCACTTT
NA	TRBV2	TRBD1	TRBJ1-5	CASRSGTGRDQPQHF	TGTGCCAGCAGATCCGGGACAGGGAGAGATCAGCCCCAGCATTTT
NA	TRBV5-4	TRBD1	TRBJ2-1	CASSRPGQVTYNEQFF	TGTGCCAGCAGCCGCCCCGGACAGGTGACATACAATGAGCAGTTCTTC
once	TRBV6-5	TRBD1	TRBJ2-7	CASRNRNTGAEQYF	TGTGCCAGCCGGAATAGAAACACAGGGGCCGAGCAGTACTTC
NA	TRBV6-5	NA	TRBJ2-1	CASSWTNRASYNEQFF	TGTGCCAGCAGTTGGACGAACAGGGCTTCCTACAATGAGCAGTTCTTC
once	TRBV15	TRBD1	TRBJ2-1	CATSSGQGYHNEQFF	TGTGCCACCAGCAGCGGACAGGGGTATCACAATGAGCAGTTCTTC
NA	TRBV7-2	NA	TRBJ2-4	CASQNIKNIQYF	TGTGCCAGCCAGAACATAAAAAACATTCAGTACTTC
NA	TRBV11-2	NA	TRBJ2-3	CASSLRQGDTQYF	TGTGCCAGCAGCTTAAGGCAGGGGGATACGCAGTATTTT
NA	TRBV7-8	NA	TRBJ2-6	CASSFRGSGANVLTF	TGTGCCAGCAGCTTCCGCGGCTCTGGGGCCAACGTCCTGACTTTC
NA	TRBV19	NA	TRBJ1-6	CASRRDLYNSPLHF	TGTGCCTCGAGGAGGGACTTATATAATTCACCCCTCCACTTT
once	TRBV9	NA	TRBJ2-7	CASSPPQGTYEQYF	TGTGCCAGCAGCCCCCCCCAGGGTACCTACGAGCAGTACTTC
medium-sized	TRBV6-4	TRBD2	TRBJ2-1	CASSGTSGGYNEQFF	TGTGCCAGCAGTGGGACTAGCGGGGGGTACAATGAGCAGTTCTTC
NA	TRBV7-9	NA	TRBJ2-1	CASSLAGGVEQFF	TGTGCCAGCAGCTTAGCTGGGGGCGTTGAGCAGTTCTTC
NA	TRBV9	TRBD2	TRBJ2-5	CASSVGGTSGEEETQYF	TGTGCCAGCAGCGTGGGAGGGACTAGCGGGGAAGAAGAGACCCAGTACTTC
NA	TRBV5-1	TRBD2	TRBJ2-3	CASSLLAGGAADTQYF	TGCGCCAGCAGCTTATTAGCGGGGGGGGCCGCAGATACGCAGTATTTT
once	TRBV7-9	NA	TRBJ1-6	CASSLTGPGGSPLHF	TGTGCCAGCAGCTTAACTGGACCGGGGGGTTCACCCCTCCACTTT
NA	TRBV13	NA	TRBJ2-7	CASSLRDKRYEQYF	TGTGCCAGCAGCTTAAGAGACAAACGCTACGAGCAGTACTTC
NA	TRBV9	TRBD1	TRBJ1-6	CASSAYPGQESSYNSPLHF	TGTGCCAGCAGCGCTTACCCGGGACAGGAGAGCTCCTATAATTCACCCCTCCACTTT
NA	TRBV2	NA	TRBJ1-4	CASKVGTSEKLFF	TGTGCCAGCAAAGTAGGGACATCTGAAAAACTGTTTTTT
NA	TRBV4-1	TRBD1	TRBJ2-1	CASSQGDSSYNEQFF	TGCGCCAGCAGCCAAGGGGACAGCTCGTACAATGAGCAGTTCTTC
NA	TRBV2	NA	TRBJ2-1	CASRSSGVSYNEQFF	TGTGCCAGCAGGTCCTCGGGGGTAAGCTACAATGAGCAGTTCTTC
NA	TRBV27	NA	TRBJ1-2	CASSLLGTQNYGYTF	TGTGCCAGCAGTTTATTAGGGACTCAGAATTATGGCTACACCTTC
NA	TRBV27	NA	TRBJ2-7	CASSPAKGTHPYEQYF	TGTGCCAGCAGTCCAGCAAAAGGGACTCATCCCTACGAGCAGTACTTC
NA	TRBV27	NA	TRBJ1-1	CASSFDRNTEAFF	TGTGCCAGCAGTTTCGACAGGAACACTGAAGCTTTCTTT
NA	TRBV7-9	TRBD1	TRBJ1-6	CASSSRGTVYNSPLHF	TGTGCCAGCAGCTCCAGGGGGACAGTCTATAATTCACCCCTCCACTTT
NA	TRBV4-3	TRBD2	TRBJ2-1	CASSQDSGTRLYNEQFF	TGCGCCAGCAGCCAAGACTCGGGGACTAGATTGTACAATGAGCAGTTCTTC
medium-sized	TRBV7-9	NA	TRBJ1-5	CASSFPGNDQPQHF	TGTGCCAGCAGCTTTCCAGGGAACGACCAGCCCCAGCATTTT
NA	TRBV15	NA	TRBJ2-2	CATSRRAGRGYLGGELFF	TGTGCCACCAGTAGAAGAGCAGGACGGGGGTATTTAGGTGGGGAGCTGTTTTTT
once	TRBV29-1	NA	TRBJ1-4	CSASDIAATNEKLFF	TGCAGCGCCTCGGACATAGCTGCAACTAATGAAAAACTGTTTTTT
NA	TRBV27	NA	TRBJ2-2	CASSLSRNTGELFF	TGTGCCAGCAGTTTATCGAGGAACACCGGGGAGCTGTTTTTT
NA	TRBV7-7	NA	TRBJ2-5	CASSFLPGETQYF	TGTGCCAGCAGCTTCCTTCCGGGAGAGACCCAGTACTTC
NA	TRBV4-3	NA	TRBJ2-1	CASSLSTRFNEQFF	TGCGCCAGCAGCCTATCTACCAGGTTTAATGAGCAGTTCTTC
NA	TRBV28	TRBD2	TRBJ2-2	CASIAGLGTGELFF	TGTGCCAGCATAGCGGGGCTGGGCACCGGGGAGCTGTTTTTT
few	TRBV10-3	NA	TRBJ1-1	CAISRRGGMNTEAFF	TGTGCCATCAGTAGGAGGGGGGGCATGAACACTGAAGCTTTCTTT
NA	TRBV18	NA	TRBJ1-3	CASSPSGRRGSTIYF	TGTGCCAGCTCACCAAGTGGAAGGCGGGGAAGCACCATATATTTT